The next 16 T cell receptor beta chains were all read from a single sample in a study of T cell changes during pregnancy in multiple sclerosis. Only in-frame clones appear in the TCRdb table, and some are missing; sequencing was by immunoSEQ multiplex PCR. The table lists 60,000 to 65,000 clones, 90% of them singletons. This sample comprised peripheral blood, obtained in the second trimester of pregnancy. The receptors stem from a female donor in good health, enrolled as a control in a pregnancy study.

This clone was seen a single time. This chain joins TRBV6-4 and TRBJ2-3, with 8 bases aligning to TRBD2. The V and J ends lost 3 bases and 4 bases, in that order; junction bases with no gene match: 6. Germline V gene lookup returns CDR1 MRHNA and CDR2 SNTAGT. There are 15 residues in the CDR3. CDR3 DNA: TGTGCCAGCAGTGAGGGTAGCGGGACCTCAGATACGCAGTATTTT. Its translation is CASSEGSGTSDTQYF.

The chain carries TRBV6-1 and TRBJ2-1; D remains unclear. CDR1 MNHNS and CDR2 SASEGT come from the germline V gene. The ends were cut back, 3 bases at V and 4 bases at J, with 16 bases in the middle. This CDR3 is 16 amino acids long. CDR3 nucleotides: TGTGCCAGCAGTGAGAGGATAACTAACCTTTACAATGAGCAGTTCTTC. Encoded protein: CASSERITNLYNEQFF.

In DNA, the CDR3 is TGTGCCAGCAGTTTGTGGGGACGGGGGAATCAGCCCCAGCATTTT. Its translation is CASSLWGRGNQPQHF. The chain is built from TRBV28 and TRBJ1-5; perhaps TRBD1 as D (5 bases). CDR1 MDHEN and CDR2 SYDVKM come from the germline V gene. CDR3 length: 15 residues. Deletions cut 3 bases from V and 4 bases from J, with 13 bases between. Using reference TRBV28 and TRBJ1-5 for the parts outside the CDR3, the full variable domain is DVKVTQSSRYLVKRTGEKVFLECVQDMDHENMFWYRQDPGLGLRLIYFSYDVKMKEKGDIPEGYSVSREKKERFSLILESASTNQTSMYLCASSLWGRGNQPQHFGDGTRLSIL.

CDR3 loop: CASSLGTGGREKLFF. CDR3 DNA: TGTGCCAGCAGCTTAGGGACAGGGGGTCGTGAAAAACTGTTTTTT. The gene calls are TRBV7-9 and TRBJ1-4; 10 bases match TRBD1. V lost 1 base, J lost 7 bases, and 3 bases stayed unmatched. The CDR3 is made up of 15 amino acids. CDR1 is SEHNR, CDR2 FQNEAQ, per germline (reference sequence).

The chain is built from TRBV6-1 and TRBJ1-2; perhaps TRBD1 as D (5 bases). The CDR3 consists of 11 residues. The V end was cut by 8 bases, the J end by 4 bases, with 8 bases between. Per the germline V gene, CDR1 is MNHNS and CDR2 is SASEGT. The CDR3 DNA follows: TGTGCCAGCGGGGGGGTCTATGGCTACACCTTC. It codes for CASGGVYGYTF.

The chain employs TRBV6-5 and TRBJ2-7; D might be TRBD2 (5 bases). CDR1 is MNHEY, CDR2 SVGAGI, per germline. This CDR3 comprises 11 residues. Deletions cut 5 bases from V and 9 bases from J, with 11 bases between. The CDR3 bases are TGTGCCAGCAGTCCCGGACTCAGGCAGTACTTC. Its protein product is CASSPGLRQYF.

The CDR3, as DNA: TGTGCCAGCAGGTGGACAGTCTACACTGAAGCTTTCTTT. Amino acid sequence: CASRWTVYTEAFF. V and J are TRBV27 and TRBJ1-1; possible D gene TRBD1, 6 bases. Trimming left V 6 bases short and J 3 bases short, with 11 bases between. The germline V gene has CDR1 MNHEY and CDR2 SMNVEV (reference sequence). The CDR3 runs to 13 residues.

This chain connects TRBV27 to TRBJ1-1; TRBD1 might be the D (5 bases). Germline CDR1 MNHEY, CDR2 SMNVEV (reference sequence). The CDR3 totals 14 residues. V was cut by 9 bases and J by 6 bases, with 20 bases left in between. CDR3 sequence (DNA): TGTGCCAGTACTCCACGGGGGGGGGTCGCTGAAGCTTTCTTT. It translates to CASTPRGGVAEAFF.

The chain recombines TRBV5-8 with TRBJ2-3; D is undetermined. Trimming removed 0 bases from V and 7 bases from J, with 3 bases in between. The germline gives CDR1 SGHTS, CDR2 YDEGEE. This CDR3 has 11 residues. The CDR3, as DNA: TGTGCCAGCAGCTTGGTAAATACGCAGTATTTT. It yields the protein CASSLVNTQYF.

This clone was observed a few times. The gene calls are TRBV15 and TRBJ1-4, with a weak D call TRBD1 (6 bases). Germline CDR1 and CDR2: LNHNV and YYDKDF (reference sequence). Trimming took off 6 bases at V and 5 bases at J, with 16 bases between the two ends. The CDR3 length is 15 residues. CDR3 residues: CATRENWGPNEKLFF. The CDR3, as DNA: TGTGCCACCAGAGAAAACTGGGGGCCGAATGAAAAACTGTTTTTT.

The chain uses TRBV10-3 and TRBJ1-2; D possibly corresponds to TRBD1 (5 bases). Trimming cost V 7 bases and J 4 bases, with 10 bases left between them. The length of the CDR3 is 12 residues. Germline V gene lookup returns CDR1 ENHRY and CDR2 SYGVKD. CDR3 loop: CAITEDSYGYTF. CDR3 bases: TGTGCCATCACCGAAGACAGCTATGGCTACACCTTC.

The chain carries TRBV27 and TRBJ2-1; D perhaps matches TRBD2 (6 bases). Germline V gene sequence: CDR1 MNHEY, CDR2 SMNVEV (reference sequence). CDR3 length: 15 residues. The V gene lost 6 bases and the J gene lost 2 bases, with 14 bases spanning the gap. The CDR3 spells CASSRTSGAYNEQFF. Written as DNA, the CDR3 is TGTGCCAGCAGCCGGACTTCGGGGGCCTACAATGAGCAGTTCTTC.

The CDR3 protein is CASSLLSGASNQPQHF. CDR3 bases: TGTGCCAGCAGTTTATTATCTGGGGCTAGCAATCAGCCCCAGCATTTT. The gene calls are TRBV28 and TRBJ1-5; weak D call: TRBD1 (5 bases). The length of the CDR3 is 16 residues. Germline CDR1 reads MDHEN; CDR2 reads SYDVKM. Trimming shortened V by 1 base and J by 0 bases, and 10 bases separated the two germline ends.

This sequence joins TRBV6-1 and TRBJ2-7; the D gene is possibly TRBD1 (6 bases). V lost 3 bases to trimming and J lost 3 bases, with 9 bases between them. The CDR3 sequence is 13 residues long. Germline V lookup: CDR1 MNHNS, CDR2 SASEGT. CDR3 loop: CASSEDSHYEQYF. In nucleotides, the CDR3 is TGTGCCAGCAGTGAGGACAGTCACTACGAGCAGTACTTC.

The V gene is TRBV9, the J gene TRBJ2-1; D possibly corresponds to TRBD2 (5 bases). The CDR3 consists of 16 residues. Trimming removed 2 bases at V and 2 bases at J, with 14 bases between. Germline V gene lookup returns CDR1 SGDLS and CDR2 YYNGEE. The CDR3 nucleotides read TGTGCCAGCAGCGTCGGACTGAAGCTACCCTACAATGAGCAGTTCTTC. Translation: CASSVGLKLPYNEQFF.

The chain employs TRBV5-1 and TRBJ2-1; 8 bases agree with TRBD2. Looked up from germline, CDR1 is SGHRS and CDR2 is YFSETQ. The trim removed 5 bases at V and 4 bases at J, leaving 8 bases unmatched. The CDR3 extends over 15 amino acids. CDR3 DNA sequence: TGCGCCAGCAGTACCACTAGCGGAGTTTACAATGAGCAGTTCTTC. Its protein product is CASSTTSGVYNEQFF.